One sample yielded the 2 T cell receptor beta chains listed below, sequenced in a study of blood T cell repertoires in COVID-19. Profiled with immunoSEQ multiplex PCR; TCRdb holds only in-frame clones, not every one. The sample has 150,000 to 180,000 clones; over 60% are singletons. The sequenced material came from peripheral blood. The source of these receptors is an elderly man with acute or convalescent COVID-19.

This clone was counted between two and nine times. The rearrangement joins TRBV6-1 to TRBJ2-7, with D possibly being TRBD1 (6 bases). The ends were cut back, 8 bases at V and 2 bases at J, with 13 bases in the middle. Germline values: CDR1 MNHNS, CDR2 SASEGT. The length of the CDR3 is 13 residues. The DNA for the CDR3 is TGTGCCAGCCTTTCCACAGGGACCTACGAGCAGTACTTC. Encoded protein: CASLSTGTYEQYF.

This clone was counted between two and nine times. The chain couples TRBV5-1 to TRBJ2-1, with TRBD2 matching over 11 bases. V was pared by 4 bases and J by 7 bases, with 10 bases of the junction left unmatched. Germline CDR1 reads SGHRS; CDR2 reads YFSETQ. The CDR3 contains 16 residues. The CDR3 DNA reads as TGCGCCAGCAGCGCGACGACTAGCGGGATGTGGAATGAGCAGTTCTTC. Residues: CASSATTSGMWNEQFF.